This TCR beta chain came from a study of tumor and adjacent non-tumor tissue in lung cancer. Study background: Aged about 31 to 85 years, patients included fewer than 11 men and roughly five women with stage I to III disease.

RNA was extracted from bulk tissue without any cell sorting. Germline V gene sequence: CDR1 DFQATT, CDR2 SNEGSKA (reference sequence). The CDR3 is 12 amino acids. Three rounds of nested PCR, following a modified ARM-PCR protocol, produced the TCRbeta library. Each CDR3 protein gets one entry after TCRdb re-called the multiplex PCR reads with MiXCR. The repertoire has about 80,000 distinct CDR3 sequences, around 80% of them found once; the top ten carry 10% to 15%. J is TRBJ2-7 and V is TRBV20-1; tentatively, D is TRBD1 (6 bases). The assigned J gene may be wrong: the sequence end matches TRBJ2-1 better. This receptor was identified in a woman aged 50 to 60 with non-small cell lung cancer. Material: lung tumor tissue. Here the CDR3 reads CSSSDRTAEQFF. CDR3 in DNA: TGCAGTTCTTCCGACAGGACCGCAGAGCAGTTCTTC.